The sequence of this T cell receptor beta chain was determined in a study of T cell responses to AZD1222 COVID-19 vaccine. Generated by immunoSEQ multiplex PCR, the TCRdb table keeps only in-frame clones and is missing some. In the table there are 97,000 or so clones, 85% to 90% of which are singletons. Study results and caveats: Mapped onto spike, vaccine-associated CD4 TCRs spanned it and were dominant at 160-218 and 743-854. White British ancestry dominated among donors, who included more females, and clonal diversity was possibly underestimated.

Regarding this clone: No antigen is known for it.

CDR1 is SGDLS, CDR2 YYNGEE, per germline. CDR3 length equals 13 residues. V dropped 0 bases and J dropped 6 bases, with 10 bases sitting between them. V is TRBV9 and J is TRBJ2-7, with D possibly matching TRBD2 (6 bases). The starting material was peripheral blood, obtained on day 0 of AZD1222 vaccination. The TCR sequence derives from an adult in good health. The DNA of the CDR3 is TGTGCCAGCAGCGTAGTTTCGGGAGTCGAGCAGTACTTC. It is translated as CASSVVSGVEQYF.